Listed here are 6 T cell receptor beta chains from one sample, sequenced in a study of PD-L1 blockade in urothelial cancer. Profiling relied on immunoSEQ multiplex PCR, and the TCRdb table lists in-frame clones only, not all of them. The table includes tens of thousands of clones, 84% detected once. Sample: PBMCs, taken around atezolizumab (anti-PD-L1) treatment. The receptors come from a man between 60 and 75 years old with urothelial cancer.

The rearrangement uses TRBV14 and TRBJ2-3; 8 bases are shared with TRBD1. CDR3 length equals 15 residues. Germline V gives CDR1 SGHDN, CDR2 FVKESK. With 4 bases clipped from V and 6 bases from J, the junction kept 9 bases outside the gene matches. CDR3 amino acids: CASSPRQGKGDTQYF. CDR3 nucleotides: TGTGCCAGCAGCCCTAGACAGGGGAAAGGGGATACGCAGTATTTT.

The chain employs TRBV11-3 and TRBJ2-1, with a tentative D call TRBD2 (6 bases). The CDR3 extends over 15 amino acids. Germline CDR1 SGHNT, CDR2 YENEEA. Trimming removed 3 bases at V and 0 bases at J, with 9 bases between. The CDR3 protein is CASSLGGGSYNEQFF. The CDR3 coding sequence is TGTGCCAGCAGCTTGGGAGGCGGCTCCTACAATGAGCAGTTCTTC.

The chain carries TRBV4-1 and TRBJ1-6; 10 nucleotides align to TRBD1. J was trimmed by 7 bases and V by 1 base; bases with no gene match: 10. The germline CDR1 and CDR2 sequences are MGHRA and YSYEKL. This CDR3 has 18 amino acids. The CDR3 bases are TGCGCCAGCAGCCAAGGGTCTGGTGGGACAGGGGTAAATTCACCCCTCCACTTT. This encodes CASSQGSGGTGVNSPLHF.

The CDR3 sequence is CASSPGNRGFSYEQYF. As DNA, the CDR3 is TGTGCCAGCTCACCGGGAAACAGGGGGTTCTCCTACGAGCAGTACTTC. This chain uses TRBV18 with TRBJ2-7, with 8 bases lining up with TRBD1. The trim removed 3 bases at V and 0 bases at J, leaving 7 bases unmatched. The CDR3 length is 16 residues. CDR1 and CDR2 from the germline V gene are KGHSH and LQKENI.

The rearrangement links TRBV19 to TRBJ2-1, with 8 nucleotides matching TRBD1. Germline V CDR1 and CDR2: LNHDA, SQIVND (reference sequence). The CDR3 sequence is 14 residues long. Trimming removed 4 bases from V and 7 bases from J; junction bases left unmatched: 6. The CDR3 bases are TGTGCCAGTAGTAGACAGGGGAAGGGTAATGAGCAGTTCTTC. Translation: CASSRQGKGNEQFF.

This chain links TRBV7-2 with TRBJ1-3, with D unresolved. Germline V lookup: CDR1 SGHTA, CDR2 FQGNSA. This CDR3 region has 15 residues. Trimming removed 7 bases at V and 3 bases at J, with 16 bases between. The CDR3 spells CASNLSPTIGNTIYF. CDR3 nucleotides: TGTGCCAGCAACCTTAGTCCGACAATTGGAAACACCATATATTTT. Drawing the rest from reference TRBV7-2 and TRBJ1-3, the complete variable domain is GAGVSQSPSNKVTEKGKDVELRCDPISGHTALYWYRQSLGQGLEFLIYFQGNSAPDKSGLPSDRFSAERTGGSVSTLTIQRTQQEDSAVYLCASNLSPTIGNTIYFGEGSWLTVV.